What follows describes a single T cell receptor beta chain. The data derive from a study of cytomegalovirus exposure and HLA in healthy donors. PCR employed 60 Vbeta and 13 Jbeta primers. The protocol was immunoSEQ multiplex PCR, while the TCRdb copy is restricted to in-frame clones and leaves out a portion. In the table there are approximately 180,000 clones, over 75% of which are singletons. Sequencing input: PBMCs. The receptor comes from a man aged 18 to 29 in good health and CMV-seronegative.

CDR3: CAISRQDTGEKLFF. CDR3 nucleotides: TGTGCCATCAGCCGCCAGGATACTGGTGAAAAACTGTTTTTT. This rearrangement joins TRBV10-3 to TRBJ1-4; D is ambiguous. Germline CDR1 ENHRY, CDR2 SYGVKD. The CDR3 is made up of 14 amino acids. V was shortened by 6 bases and J by 7 bases, with 15 bases between the two germline ends.